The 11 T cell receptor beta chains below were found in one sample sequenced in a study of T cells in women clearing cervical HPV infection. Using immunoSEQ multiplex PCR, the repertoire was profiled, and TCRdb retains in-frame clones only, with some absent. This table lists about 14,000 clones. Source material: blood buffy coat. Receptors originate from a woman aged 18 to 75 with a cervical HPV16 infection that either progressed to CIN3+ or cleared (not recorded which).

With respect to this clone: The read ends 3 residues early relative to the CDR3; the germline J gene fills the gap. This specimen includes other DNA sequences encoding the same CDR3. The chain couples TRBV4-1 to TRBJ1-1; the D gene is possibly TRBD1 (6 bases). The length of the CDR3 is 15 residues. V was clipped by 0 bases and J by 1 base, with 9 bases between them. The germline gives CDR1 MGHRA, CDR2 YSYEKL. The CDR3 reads CASSQEGAGNTEAFF. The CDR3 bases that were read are TGCGCCAGCAGCCAAGAGGGGGCCGGGAACACTGAA.

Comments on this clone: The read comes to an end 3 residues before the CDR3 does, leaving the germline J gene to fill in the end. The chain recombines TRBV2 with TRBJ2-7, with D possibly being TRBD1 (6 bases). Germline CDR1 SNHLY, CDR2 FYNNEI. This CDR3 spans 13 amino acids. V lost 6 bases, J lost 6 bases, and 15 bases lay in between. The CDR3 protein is CASRDRSTGEQYF. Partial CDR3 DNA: TGTGCCAGCAGAGACAGGTCTACCGGCGAG.

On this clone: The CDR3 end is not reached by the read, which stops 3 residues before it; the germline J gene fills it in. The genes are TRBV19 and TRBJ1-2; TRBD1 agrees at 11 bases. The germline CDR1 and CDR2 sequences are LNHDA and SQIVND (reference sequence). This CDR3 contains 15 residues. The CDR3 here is CASCGRDRGNNDYTF. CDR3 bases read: TGTGCCAGTTGCGGACGGGACAGGGGGAACAATGAC.

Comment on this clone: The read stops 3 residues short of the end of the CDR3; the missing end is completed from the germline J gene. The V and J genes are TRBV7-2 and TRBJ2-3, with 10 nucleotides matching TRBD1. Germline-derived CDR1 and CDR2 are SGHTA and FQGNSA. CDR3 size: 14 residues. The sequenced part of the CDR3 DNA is TGTGCCAGCAGCTTTCGGGACAGGGGTGAGACG. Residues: CASSFRDRGET. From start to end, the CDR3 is CASSFRDRGETQYF.

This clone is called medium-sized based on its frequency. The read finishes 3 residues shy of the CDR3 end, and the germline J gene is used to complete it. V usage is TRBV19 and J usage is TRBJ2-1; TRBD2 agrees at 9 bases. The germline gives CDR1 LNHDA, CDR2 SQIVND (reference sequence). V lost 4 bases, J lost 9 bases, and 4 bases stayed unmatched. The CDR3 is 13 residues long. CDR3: CASSRLAETEQFF. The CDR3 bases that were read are TGTGCCAGTAGTAGACTAGCGGAAACTGAG.

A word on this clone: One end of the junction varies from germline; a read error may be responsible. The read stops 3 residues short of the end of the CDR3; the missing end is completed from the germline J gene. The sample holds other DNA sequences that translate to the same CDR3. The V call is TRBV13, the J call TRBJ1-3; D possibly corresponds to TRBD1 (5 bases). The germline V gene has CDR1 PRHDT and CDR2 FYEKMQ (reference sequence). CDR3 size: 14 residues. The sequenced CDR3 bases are TGTGCCAGCAGCTTGTCAGGGTTCAGAAACACA. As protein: CASSLSGFRNT. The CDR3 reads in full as CASSLSGFRNTIYF.

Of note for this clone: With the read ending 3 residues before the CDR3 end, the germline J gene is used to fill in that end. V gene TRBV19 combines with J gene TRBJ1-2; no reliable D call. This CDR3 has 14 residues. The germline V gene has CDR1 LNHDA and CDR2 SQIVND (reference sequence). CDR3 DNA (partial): TGTGCCAGTAGTTCTTTGCAGCCGACAAGTACC. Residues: CASSSLQPTST. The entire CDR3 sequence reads CASSSLQPTSTYTF.

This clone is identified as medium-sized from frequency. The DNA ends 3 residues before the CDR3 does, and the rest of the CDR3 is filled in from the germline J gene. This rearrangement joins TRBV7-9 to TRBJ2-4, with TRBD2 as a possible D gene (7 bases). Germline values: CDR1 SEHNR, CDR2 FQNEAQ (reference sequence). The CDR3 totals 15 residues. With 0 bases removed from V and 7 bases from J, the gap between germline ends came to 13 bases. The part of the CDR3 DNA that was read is TGTGCCAGCAGCTTAGCGGGGGGGCAGGGGAACATT. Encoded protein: CASSLAGGQGNI. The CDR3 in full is CASSLAGGQGNIQYF.

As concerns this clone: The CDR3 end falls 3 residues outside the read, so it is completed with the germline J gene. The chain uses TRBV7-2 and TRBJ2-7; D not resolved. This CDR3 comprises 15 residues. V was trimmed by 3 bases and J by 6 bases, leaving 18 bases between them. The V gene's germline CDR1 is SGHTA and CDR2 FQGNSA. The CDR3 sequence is CASSFKPQEAVEQYF. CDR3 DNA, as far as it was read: TGTGCCAGCAGCTTTAAACCCCAAGAGGCCGTCGAG.

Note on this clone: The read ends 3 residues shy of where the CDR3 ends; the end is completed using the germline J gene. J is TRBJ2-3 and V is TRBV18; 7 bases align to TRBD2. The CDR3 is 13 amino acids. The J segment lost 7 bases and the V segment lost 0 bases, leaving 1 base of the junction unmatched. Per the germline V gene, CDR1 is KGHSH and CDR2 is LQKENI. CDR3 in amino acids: CASSPPGGYTQYF. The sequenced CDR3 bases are TGTGCCAGCTCACCACCGGGGGGGTATACG.

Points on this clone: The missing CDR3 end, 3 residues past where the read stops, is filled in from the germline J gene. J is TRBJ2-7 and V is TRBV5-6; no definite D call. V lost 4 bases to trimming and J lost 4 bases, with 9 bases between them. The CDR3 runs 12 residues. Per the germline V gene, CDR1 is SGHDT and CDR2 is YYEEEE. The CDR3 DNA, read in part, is TGTGCCAGCAGCGCCTCCACTTACGAG. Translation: CASSASTYE. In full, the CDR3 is CASSASTYEQYF.